A selection of T cell receptor beta chains follows, all from one sample in a study of Ad26.COV2.S vaccination and SARS-CoV-2 variants. Sequenced by immunoSEQ multiplex PCR; TCRdb stores in-frame clones only, minus some. The sample has 150,000 to 200,000 clones; around 88% are singletons. Sequences were derived from peripheral blood, sampled after recovery from COVID-19. These receptors all come from a human donor who had recovered from COVID-19. Both conserved end residues are part of each CDR3.

14,TRBV11-1,TRBJ1-4,CASSLTAGTGELFF
16,TRBV11-2,TRBJ2-3,CASSLKLAGFTDTQYF
14,TRBV6-1,TRBJ1-2,CASSEGTGNYGYTF
13,TRBV12-3/TRBV12-4,TRBJ1-3,CAIGGASGNTIYF
15,TRBV7-9,TRBJ2-7,CASSLVGQGAYEQYF
13,TRBV28,TRBJ2-1,CASEDREYNEQFF
14,TRBV28,TRBJ1-1,CASSLSMGRGEAFF
14,TRBV2,TRBJ1-6,CASSERTAHSPLHF
14,TRBV5-1,TRBJ1-5,CASSEGTVNQPQHF
15,TRBV9,TRBJ2-7,CASSVGASGGYEQYF
14,TRBV5-4,TRBJ2-5,CASSLAGGEETQYF
13,TRBV5-1,TRBJ2-3,CASSGDSTDTQYF
17,TRBV18,TRBJ2-7,CASSPDRGGPQAYEQYF
14,TRBV28,TRBJ2-7,CASSLRAGAYEQYF
14,TRBV2,TRBJ2-4,CASNRGGTKNIQYF
16,TRBV7-9,TRBJ1-1,CASSSPRDRVGTEAFF
15,TRBV20-1,TRBJ1-5,CSASRQGGSNQPQHF
14,TRBV6-2/TRBV6-3,TRBJ2-5,CASSPYRSQETQYF
13,TRBV4-1,TRBJ1-2,CASSQDLAYGYTF
15,TRBV7-9,TRBJ2-7,CASSLNRGYSYEQYF
12,TRBV12-3/TRBV12-4,TRBJ1-6,CASSLQNSPLHF
12,TRBV7-9,TRBJ1-5,CASSLANQPQHF
16,TRBV7-8,TRBJ1-1,CASSLEPALANTEAFF
16,TRBV5-1,TRBJ2-1,CASAKPASGIYNEQFF
12,TRBV2,TRBJ1-2,CASSAAGEGYTF
14,TRBV11-3,TRBJ2-7,CASSLRQGLYEQYF
14,TRBV7-9,TRBJ2-5,CASSGLAGLETQYF
15,TRBV5-1,TRBJ1-1,CASSLDWGGGTEAFF
13,TRBV10-1,TRBJ1-1,CASSQNRGTEAFF
17,TRBV25-1,TRBJ2-1,CASSEYRALAGGREQFF
14,TRBV5-6,TRBJ2-1,CASSPGTLSYEQFF
13,TRBV28,TRBJ2-5,CASTLRGTGTQYF
18,TRBV28,TRBJ2-4,CASSLLGLAGLAKNIQYF
17,TRBV2,TRBJ1-1,CASLSTGTGGVNTEAFF
15,TRBV28,TRBJ2-7,CASSPWDRRTYEQYF
13,TRBV7-3,TRBJ2-1,CASSPEQGNEQFF